Listed here are 25 T cell receptor beta chains from one sample, sequenced in a study of graft-versus-host responses after intestinal transplantation. The repertoire was sequenced with immunoSEQ multiplex PCR; TCRdb's copy has only in-frame clones and lacks some. The sample records about 110,000 clones, about 92% being singletons. Antigens of these TCRs are unknown. The material was unstimulated CD4+ T cells sorted from spleen or lymph node cells, obtained before transplant. All receptors derive from a human donor who was the organ donor for an intestinal transplant.

V usage is TRBV11-2 and J usage is TRBJ2-7; TRBD1 is a possible D gene (6 bases). V was pared by 5 bases and J by 2 bases, with 13 bases between. This CDR3 is 14 amino acids long. Looked up from germline, CDR1 is SGHAT and CDR2 is FQNNGV. CDR3 residues: CASSLQQGTYEQYF. The CDR3 DNA sequence: TGTGCCAGCAGCCTCCAACAGGGTACCTACGAGCAGTACTTC. The full variable domain, completed using reference TRBV11-2 and TRBJ2-7, is EAGVAQSPRYKIIEKRQSVAFWCNPISGHATLYWYQQILGQGPKLLIQFQNNGVVDDSQLPKDRFSAERLKGVDSTLKIQPAKLEDSAVYLCASSLQQGTYEQYFGPGTRLTVT.

The chain links TRBV28 to TRBJ2-1; 7 nucleotides line up with TRBD2. The ends lost 4 bases at V and 1 base at J; junction bases unmatched: 7. The CDR3 runs to 16 residues. The germline gives CDR1 MDHEN, CDR2 SYDVKM. CDR3 sequence (DNA): TGTGCCAGCAGTTGGGGGGGAGGGATTTCCTACAATGAGCAGTTCTTC. Translation gives CASSWGGGISYNEQFF. Full variable domain (missing parts from reference TRBV28 and TRBJ2-1): DVKVTQSSRYLVKRTGEKVFLECVQDMDHENMFWYRQDPGLGLRLIYFSYDVKMKEKGDIPEGYSVSREKKERFSLILESASTNQTSMYLCASSWGGGISYNEQFFGPGTRLTVL.

The chain employs TRBV10-3 and TRBJ1-3; D uncertain. Trimming took off 2 bases at V and 0 bases at J, with 5 bases between the two ends. CDR1 is ENHRY and CDR2 is SYGVKD in the germline V gene. The CDR3 runs to 14 residues. The CDR3 DNA sequence: TGTGCCATCAGTGAGGTCCCCTCTGGAAACACCATATATTTT. Its protein is CAISEVPSGNTIYF.

The rearrangement links TRBV4-3 to TRBJ2-5, with 7 bases matching TRBD1. The trim removed 0 bases at V and 9 bases at J, leaving 16 bases unmatched. The CDR3 is 17 residues long. CDR1 is LGHNA and CDR2 is YSLEER in the germline V gene. CDR3 DNA: TGCGCCAGCAGCCAAGATTATTCACAGACAGGGCAACGGGCCCAGTACTTC. Protein sequence: CASSQDYSQTGQRAQYF.

The table lists this clone with a count of one. This chain connects TRBV18 to TRBJ1-1; the D gene is possibly TRBD1 (5 bases). Trimming left V 1 base short and J 0 bases short, with 12 bases between. Germline V gives CDR1 KGHSH, CDR2 LQKENI. The CDR3 loop spans 16 amino acids. For the CDR3, the DNA is TGTGCCAGCTCACCACGAGACAGATGGGTGAACACTGAAGCTTTCTTT. The encoded protein is CASSPRDRWVNTEAFF. Filled out from reference TRBV18 and TRBJ1-1, the complete variable domain reads NAGVMQNPRHLVRRRGQEARLRCSPMKGHSHVYWYRQLPEEGLKFMVYLQKENIIDESGMPKERFSAEFPKEGPSILRIQQVVRGDSAAYFCASSPRDRWVNTEAFFGQGTRLTVV.

The V gene is TRBV5-4, the J gene TRBJ1-2; 9 bases are a match to TRBD1. The CDR3 sequence is 13 residues long. Germline assignment: CDR1 SGHNT and CDR2 YYREEE (reference sequence). J lost 8 bases, V lost 3 bases, and 5 bases had no gene match. The CDR3 sequence is CASSYGQGYGYTF. The CDR3 DNA is TGTGCCAGCAGCTACGGACAGGGGTACGGCTACACCTTC.

The chain joins TRBV7-2 to TRBJ1-4; TRBD1 is a possible D gene (5 bases). Germline CDR1 reads SGHTA; CDR2 reads FQGNSA. This CDR3 region has 15 residues. Deletions cut 2 bases from V and 6 bases from J, with 13 bases between. CDR3 sequence reads: CASSLRAGIDEKLFF. DNA for the CDR3: TGTGCCAGCAGCTTACGCGCAGGGATAGATGAAAAACTGTTTTTT.

The gene calls are TRBV9 and TRBJ2-7; TRBD1 matches 8 bases. With 4 bases clipped from V and 1 base from J, the junction kept 7 bases outside the gene matches. Germline V lookup: CDR1 SGDLS, CDR2 YYNGEE. The CDR3 extends over 15 amino acids. CDR3 region: CASSPTGAGSYEQYF. The DNA for the CDR3 is TGTGCCAGCAGCCCGACAGGGGCGGGATCCTACGAGCAGTACTTC.

The chain carries TRBV4-2 and TRBJ2-7; TRBD1 matches at 10 bases. V trimming: 4 bases; J trimming: 3 bases; junction bases outside the gene matches: 3. The CDR3 extends over 14 amino acids. The germline V gene encodes CDR1 LGHNA and CDR2 YNFKEQ. The CDR3 loop reads CASSPGDRGYEQYF. CDR3 nucleotides: TGTGCCAGCAGCCCCGGGGACAGGGGCTACGAGCAGTACTTC.

The gene calls are TRBV5-4 and TRBJ2-7; D unresolved. V shed 0 bases and J shed 3 bases, with 4 bases lying between them. Germline CDR1 and CDR2: SGHNT and YYREEE (reference sequence). This CDR3 is built from 12 residues. The CDR3 coding sequence is TGTGCCAGCAGCTTGGACGGCTACGAGCAGTACTTC. Its protein is CASSLDGYEQYF.

Comments on this clone: A read error may produce the germline difference seen at one junction end. J is TRBJ2-5 and V is TRBV7-8, with D maybe TRBD2 (5 bases). CDR1 is SGHVS, CDR2 FQNEAQ, per germline. This CDR3 is 17 amino acids long. CDR3: CASSFRAGGFYQEAQYF. For the CDR3, the DNA is TGTGCCAGCAGCTTTAGGGCCGGCGGGTTTTACCAAGAGGCCCAGTACTTC.

This clone was seen a single time. This chain connects TRBV4-1 to TRBJ2-7; no firm D call. Trimming stripped 3 bases from V and 6 bases from J, with 9 bases between. The CDR3 length is 12 residues. Germline V gene lookup returns CDR1 MGHRA and CDR2 YSYEKL. The CDR3 region has the DNA TGCGCCAGCAGCCACCTCGGATCCGAGCAGTACTTC. Translated: CASSHLGSEQYF.

The V call is TRBV9, the J call TRBJ2-3, with D tentatively TRBD2 (6 bases). The CDR3 length is 16 residues. CDR1 is SGDLS and CDR2 is YYNGEE in the germline V gene. V lost 4 bases, J lost 2 bases, and 17 bases lay in between. This CDR3 is CASSLSRLGYTDTQYF. CDR3 sequence (DNA): TGTGCCAGCAGCTTATCGCGACTAGGGTACACAGATACGCAGTATTTT.

The rearrangement links TRBV6-4 to TRBJ1-3; 7 bases line up with TRBD1. The CDR3 covers 17 residues. Germline V lookup: CDR1 MRHNA, CDR2 SNTAGT. J was trimmed by 2 bases and V by 6 bases; bases with no gene match: 13. The CDR3 spells CASRELPGQTTGNTIYF. CDR3 coding DNA: TGTGCCAGCAGAGAACTACCGGGACAGACTACTGGAAACACCATATATTTT.

The chain combines TRBV7-2 with TRBJ1-6; the D gene is possibly TRBD1 (5 bases). Germline CDR1 and CDR2: SGHTA and FQGNSA. The CDR3 extends over 15 amino acids. Trimming took off 4 bases at V and 9 bases at J, with 16 bases between the two ends. CDR3: CASSSRDGKASPLHF. CDR3 coding DNA: TGTGCCAGCAGCTCGAGGGACGGAAAGGCTTCACCCCTCCACTTT.

The chain combines TRBV30 with TRBJ2-3; 10 positions agree with TRBD2. Trimming at V came to 2 bases and at J to 4 bases, leaving 6 bases not matched to a gene. The length of the CDR3 is 15 residues. CDR1 is GTSNPN and CDR2 is SVGIG in the germline V gene (reference sequence). Written as DNA, the CDR3 is TGTGCCTGGAGTCGGCTAGCGGGAGCACCAGATACGCAGTATTTT. Its protein product is CAWSRLAGAPDTQYF.

Comments on this clone: Other DNA sequences in this sample translate to the same CDR3. The chain uses TRBV6-1 and TRBJ2-7, with 10 positions matching TRBD1. This CDR3 is built from 13 residues. Germline CDR1 MNHNS, CDR2 SASEGT. The V and J ends lost 6 bases and 4 bases, in that order; junction bases with no gene match: 3. CDR3: CASSRDRGYEQYF. In DNA, the CDR3 is TGTGCCAGCAGCCGGGACAGGGGTTACGAGCAGTACTTC.

The chain carries TRBV29-1 and TRBJ1-1, with D possibly being TRBD1 (6 bases). CDR1 SQVTM and CDR2 ANQGSEA come from the germline V gene. The CDR3 contains 13 residues. The ends were cut back, 5 bases at V and 2 bases at J, with 12 bases in the middle. The CDR3 spells CSVSKGGNTEAFF. In DNA, the CDR3 is TGCAGCGTTTCTAAGGGGGGCAACACTGAAGCTTTCTTT. The full variable domain, in which reference TRBV29-1 and TRBJ1-1 provide the parts outside the CDR3, is SAVISQKPSRDICQRGTSLTIQCQVDSQVTMMFWYRQQPGQSLTLIATANQGSEATYESGFVIDKFPISRPNLTFSTLTVSNMSPEDSSIYLCSVSKGGNTEAFFGQGTRLTVV.

V is TRBV29-1 and J is TRBJ1-5, with D maybe TRBD1 (5 bases). The germline V gene has CDR1 SQVTM and CDR2 ANQGSEA. This CDR3 comprises 13 residues. V gave up 4 bases and J gave up 4 bases, with 11 bases separating them. The CDR3 spells CSVGGGVNQPQHF. The CDR3 DNA sequence: TGCAGCGTTGGAGGAGGGGTGAATCAGCCCCAGCATTTT.

The rearrangement joins TRBV28 to TRBJ2-7; D is uncertain. CDR3 length: 13 amino acids. With 10 bases removed from V and 7 bases from J, the gap between germline ends came to 20 bases. Germline CDR1 MDHEN, CDR2 SYDVKM. This chain's CDR3 is CATFWVKGGEQYF. The CDR3 nucleotides are TGTGCCACCTTCTGGGTAAAGGGTGGAGAGCAGTACTTC.

This clone was detected only a few times. The chain employs TRBV19 and TRBJ1-4; no definite D call. This CDR3 has 15 residues. The V gene lost 4 bases and the J gene lost 8 bases, with 17 bases spanning the gap. Germline assignment: CDR1 LNHDA and CDR2 SQIVND (reference sequence). The DNA of the CDR3 is TGTGCCAGTAGTACAAGGGCGAAGTGGGGAGAAAAACTGTTTTTT. It yields the protein CASSTRAKWGEKLFF.

For the CDR3, the DNA is TGTGCCAGCAGTTACTCAGGGGAAGGGTACGAGCAGTACTTC. This codes for CASSYSGEGYEQYF. The V call is TRBV6-5, the J call TRBJ2-7; D possibly corresponds to TRBD1 (5 bases). Germline V gives CDR1 MNHEY, CDR2 SVGAGI. CDR3 size: 14 residues. Trimming cost V 0 bases and J 4 bases, with 10 bases left between them.

The chain carries TRBV27 and TRBJ2-2, with D possibly TRBD1 on 7 matching bases. V was trimmed by 6 bases and J by 1 base, leaving 15 bases between them. CDR1 is MNHEY and CDR2 is SMNVEV in the germline V gene (reference sequence). The CDR3 contains 16 residues. This CDR3 reads CASSRGTAMNTGELFF. Written as DNA, the CDR3 is TGTGCCAGCAGCCGCGGGACAGCTATGAACACCGGGGAGCTGTTTTTT.

The chain has TRBV6-1 and TRBJ2-6; D uncertain. From germline, CDR1 is MNHNS and CDR2 SASEGT. CDR3 size: 13 residues. V lost 5 bases and J lost 2, with 4 bases in between. In nucleotides, the CDR3 is TGTGCCAGCAGTCTCCCTGGGGCCAACGTCCTGACTTTC. Amino acids: CASSLPGANVLTF.

The V gene is TRBV10-3, the J gene TRBJ2-5; D gene ambiguous. The CDR3 is 12 residues long. The V end was cut by 8 bases, the J end by 0 bases, with 7 bases between. Germline CDR1 and CDR2: ENHRY and SYGVKD. CDR3 sequence: CAIGPDQETQYF. The CDR3 nucleotides are TGTGCCATCGGGCCAGACCAAGAGACCCAGTACTTC.